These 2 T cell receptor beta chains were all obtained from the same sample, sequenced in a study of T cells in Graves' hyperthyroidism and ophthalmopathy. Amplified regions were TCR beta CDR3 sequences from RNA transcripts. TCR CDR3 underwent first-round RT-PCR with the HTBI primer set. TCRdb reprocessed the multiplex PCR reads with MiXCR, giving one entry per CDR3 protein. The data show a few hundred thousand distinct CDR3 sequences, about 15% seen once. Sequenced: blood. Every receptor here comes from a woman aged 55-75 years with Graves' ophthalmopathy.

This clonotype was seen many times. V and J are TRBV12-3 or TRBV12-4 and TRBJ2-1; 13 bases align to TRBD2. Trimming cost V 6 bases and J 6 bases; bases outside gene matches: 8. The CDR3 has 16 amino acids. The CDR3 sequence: CASRQTGTSGANEQFF. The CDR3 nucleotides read TGTGCCAGCAGGCAGACCGGGACTAGCGGGGCCAATGAGCAGTTCTTC.

The CDR3 protein is CASSEWPGGAGTEAFF. The CDR3 DNA reads TGTGCCAGCAGTGAATGGCCCGGGGGGGCCGGGACTGAAGCTTTCTTT. This sequence joins TRBV6-1 and TRBJ1-1; the D gene is possibly TRBD1 (6 bases). The V gene's germline CDR1 is MNHNS and CDR2 SASEGT. This CDR3 region has 16 residues. Trimming took 2 bases from V and 5 from J, leaving 18 bases between them.